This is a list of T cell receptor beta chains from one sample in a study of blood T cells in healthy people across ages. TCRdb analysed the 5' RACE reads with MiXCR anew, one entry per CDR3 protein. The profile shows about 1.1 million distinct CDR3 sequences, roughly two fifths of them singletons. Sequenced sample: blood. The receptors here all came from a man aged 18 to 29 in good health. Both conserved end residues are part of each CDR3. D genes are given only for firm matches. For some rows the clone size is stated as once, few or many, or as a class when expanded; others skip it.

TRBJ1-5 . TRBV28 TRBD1 TGTGCCAGCAGTTTAACAGGGGAACGGCAGCCCCAGCATTTT CASSLTGERQPQHF
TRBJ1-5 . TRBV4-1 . TGCGCCAGCAGCCAAGGGTCCGGGGTTAGCAATCAGCCCCAGCATTTT CASSQGSGVSNQPQHF
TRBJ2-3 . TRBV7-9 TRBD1 TGTGCCAGCAGCAAACCTGGACAGGAGAGAGATGCGCAGTATTTT CASSKPGQERDAQYF
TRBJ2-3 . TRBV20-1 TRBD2 TGCAGTGCTCCTCCTAGCGGGGGAAAAGGCACAGATACGCAGTATTTT CSAPPSGGKGTDTQYF
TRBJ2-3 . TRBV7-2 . TGTGCCAGCAGCCCTAGCTTCACAGATACGCAGTATTTT CASSPSFTDTQYF
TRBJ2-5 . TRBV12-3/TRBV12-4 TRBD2 TGTGCCAGCAGCGGACTAGATGAGCAGTACTTC CASSGLDEQYF
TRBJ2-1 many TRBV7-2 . TGTGCCAGCAGCTTAAAGGCGGGACAGACTTTCTTCAATGAGCAGTTCTTC CASSLKAGQTFFNEQFF
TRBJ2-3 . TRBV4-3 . TGCGCCAGCAGCCAACAAGTTGGGGCGGGACCCACAGATACGCAGTATTTT CASSQQVGAGPTDTQYF
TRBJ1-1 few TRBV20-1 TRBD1 TGCAGTGCTCTCCTGGGACAGGCCCGGGTGAGCACTGAAGCTTTCTTT CSALLGQARVSTEAFF
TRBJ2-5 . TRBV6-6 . TGTGCCGGCACAGGGTTAAGAGAGACCCAGTACTTC CAGTGLRETQYF
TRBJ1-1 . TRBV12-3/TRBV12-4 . TGTGCCAGCACTTTGGGGTCGAGAGACATGAACACTGAAGCTTTCTTT CASTLGSRDMNTEAFF
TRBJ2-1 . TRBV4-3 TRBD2 TGCGCCAGCAGCCAAGAGCCAGCGGGGGGTCCTTCGGGGAATGAGCAGTTCTTC CASSQEPAGGPSGNEQFF
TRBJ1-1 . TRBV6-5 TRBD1 TGTGCCAGCAGTTCCAGACGCACGACAGGGGAGGGGGGAGCTTTCTTT CASSSRRTTGEGGAFF
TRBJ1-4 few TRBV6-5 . TGTGCCAGCAAGCCGGGGGGACCGATGAATGAAAAACTGTTTTTT CASKPGGPMNEKLFF
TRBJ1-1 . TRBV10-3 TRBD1 TGTGCCATCAGTGGCCAGGGGGAAGGAGCTTTCTTT CAISGQGEGAFF
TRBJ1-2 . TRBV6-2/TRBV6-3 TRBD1 TGTGCCAGCAGTTACTCTGCACAGGGGCTTAGTGGCTACACCTTC CASSYSAQGLSGYTF
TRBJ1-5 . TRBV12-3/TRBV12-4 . TGTGCCAGCAGTTTAAGGTCGAGCAGAGCCCAGCATTTT CASSLRSSRAQHF
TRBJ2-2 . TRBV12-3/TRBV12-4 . TGTGCCAGCAGCGCACGGACACCGAACACCGGGGAGCTGTTTTTT CASSARTPNTGELFF
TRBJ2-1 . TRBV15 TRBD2 TGTGCCACCAGCAGAGCGCGACTAGCGGATAACAATGAGCAGTTCTTC CATSRARLADNNEQFF
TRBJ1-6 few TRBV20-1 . TGCAGTGCTAGAGTAGACAGCTCCTATAATTCACCCCTCCACTTT CSARVDSSYNSPLHF
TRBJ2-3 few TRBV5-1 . TGCGCCAGCAGCCCACGCGGCGGGACAGAAAACAAGGATACGCAGTATTTT CASSPRGGTENKDTQYF
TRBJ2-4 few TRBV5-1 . TGCGCCAGCAGCCCCTGGTGGGCAGCCAAAAACATTCAGTACTTC CASSPWWAAKNIQYF
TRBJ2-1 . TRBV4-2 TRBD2 TGTGCCAGCAGCCAAGGGCCGACTAGCGGGCTCAATGAGCAGTTCTTC CASSQGPTSGLNEQFF
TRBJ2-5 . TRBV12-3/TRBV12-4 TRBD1 TGTGCCAGCAACTCTAGACAGGGTCGGAATGAGCAGTACTTC CASNSRQGRNEQYF
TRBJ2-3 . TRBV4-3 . TGCGCCAGCAGCCAATCCCATGAGGGAGGAGATACGCAGTATTTT CASSQSHEGGDTQYF
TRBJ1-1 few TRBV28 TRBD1 TGTGCCAGTACAACCGGGACAGCGAACACTGAAGCTTTCTTT CASTTGTANTEAFF
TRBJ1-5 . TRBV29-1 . . CSVGQGNQPRHF
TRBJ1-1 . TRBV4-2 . TGTGCCAGCAGCCCGGACGGTATGGAGAACACTGAAGCTTTCTTT CASSPDGMENTEAFF
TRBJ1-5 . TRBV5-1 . TGCGCCAGCAGCTTGGTCGGGTTGGGGGGCAATCAGCCCCAGCATTTT CASSLVGLGGNQPQHF
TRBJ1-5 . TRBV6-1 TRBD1 TGTGCCAGCAGGACAGGGGATAGCAATCAGCCCCAGCATTTT CASRTGDSNQPQHF
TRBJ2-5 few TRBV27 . TGTGCCAGTCGAAGAGAGACGGGAGAGACCCAGTACTTC CASRRETGETQYF
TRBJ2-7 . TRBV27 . TGTGCCAGCAGTTTAGAGGTAGGCTCAGGCTATGAGCAGTACTTC CASSLEVGSGYEQYF
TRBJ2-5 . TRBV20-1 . TGCAGTGCTAGAGCCTACGGGGACAATGAGCAGTACTTC CSARAYGDNEQYF
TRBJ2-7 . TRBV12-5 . TGTGCTAGTGGTTTGGTACTGGGCACCGTGGGAAGGGAGCAGTACTTC CASGLVLGTVGREQYF
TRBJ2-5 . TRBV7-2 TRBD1 TGTGCCAGCAGAAGACAGGGTCCCAACAATGAGCAGTACTTC CASRRQGPNNEQYF